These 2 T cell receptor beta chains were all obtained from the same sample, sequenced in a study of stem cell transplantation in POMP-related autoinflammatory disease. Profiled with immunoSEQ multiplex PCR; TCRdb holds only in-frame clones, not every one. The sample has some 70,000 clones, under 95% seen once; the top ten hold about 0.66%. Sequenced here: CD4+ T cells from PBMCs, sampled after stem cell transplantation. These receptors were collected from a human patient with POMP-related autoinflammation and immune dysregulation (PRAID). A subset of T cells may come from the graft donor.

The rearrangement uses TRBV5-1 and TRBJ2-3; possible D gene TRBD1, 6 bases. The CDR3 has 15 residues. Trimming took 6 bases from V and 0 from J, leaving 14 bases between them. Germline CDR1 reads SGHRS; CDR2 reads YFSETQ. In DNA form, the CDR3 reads TGCGCCAGCACACGACAGGAGAGGAGCACAGATACGCAGTATTTT. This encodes CASTRQERSTDTQYF. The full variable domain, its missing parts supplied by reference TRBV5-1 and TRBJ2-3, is KAGVTQTPRYLIKTRGQQVTLSCSPISGHRSVSWYQQTPGQGLQFLFEYFSETQRNKGNFPGRFSGRQFSNSRSEMNVSTLELGDSALYLCASTRQERSTDTQYFGPGTRLTVL.

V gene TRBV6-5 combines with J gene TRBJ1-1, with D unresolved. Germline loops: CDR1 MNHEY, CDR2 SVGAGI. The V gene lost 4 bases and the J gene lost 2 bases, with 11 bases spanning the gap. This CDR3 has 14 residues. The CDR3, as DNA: TGTGCCAGCAGTTGGGATTCAGGTAACACTGAAGCTTTCTTT. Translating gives CASSWDSGNTEAFF.